Below, one T cell receptor (beta chain) is given with its context. Its antigen is not yet known. No base qualities exist here, and no much larger clone lies one base off it. This record belongs to a study of T cell responses to AZD1222 COVID-19 vaccine (dated by TCRdb to the early 2020s). Context from the whole study: Because spike-specific TCR depth and breadth did not differ between the two schedules, AZD1222 recipients who got a second dose at roughly 4 weeks were pooled with those who got a second dose at roughly 12 weeks. TCR sequencing was performed for 230 to 250 trial participants, of whom approximately 200 were given two doses of AZD1222 and around 25 were given two doses of MenACWY control vaccine. Enrollment into the trials was organized by age into subgroups of 18-55, 56-69 and 70-plus years, and those subgroups contained approximately 160, 26 and 62 TCR-sequenced participants, respectively.

The time point label of this sample denotes: baseline before first vaccination. Vaccinee samples were obtained from the UK trials COV001 and COV002, which included a single-blind randomized controlled phase 2/3 trial of AZD1222 (ChAdOx1 nCoV-19) in healthy adults. For TCRbeta chain sequencing, PBMC samples from trial participants were taken at day 0 and at day 28 after the second dose. The CDR1 and CDR2 encoded by the germline V gene are MDHEN and SYDVKM. The CDR3 covers 17 residues, taking in both the cysteine and the phenylalanine. The sequence is cut down to CDR3 DNA, 51 bases in frame from base 1. Trimming removed 6 bases from V and 6 bases from J; the gene matches leave 13 bases unexplained. Beyond this particular receptor, the publication reports: Spike-specific TCR breadth and depth rose significantly after two AZD1222 doses compared with day 0 and with MenACWY recipients. The vaccine-associated CD4 TCRs covered the entire spike protein, and the dominant responses fell in regions 160-218 and 743-854. The 56-69-year group was small, and its depth increase did not reach significance, likely because of low power. Most participants were white British and females outnumbered males, and the authors suggested that clonal diversity may have been underestimated. Because no samples from the day 14 peak response were available, repertoires could be characterized only after the peak T cell response. Conclusions about previously exposed vaccinees are limited, since just six AZD1222 recipients were seropositive for SARS-CoV-2 at baseline. Epitopes outside the regions mutated in the B.1.351 and B.1.1.7 variants were reportedly recognized by nearly half of the unique spike-specific TCRs.

The CDR3 regions of human TCRbeta chains were analyzed by immunosequencing. The original pipeline was this. Repertoire TCRs were matched against a reference library of SARS-CoV-2-specific TCRs generated with the MIRA antigen-specificity platform. Breadth was defined as the fraction of unique TCRs that were SARS-CoV-2-associated, and depth was defined as the fraction of total T cells that were SARS-CoV-2-associated. Using the MIRA data, every spike-specific TCR was mapped to the spike region that the TCR reacted to and assigned to either a CD4 or a CD8 class. Log10-transformed breadth and depth values were compared by one-way ANOVA with Sidak's multiple comparisons tests. TCRdb obtained this table from immuneACCESS and retained in-frame rearrangements with V and J assigned. These tables miss some clones; where compared with another copy, unresolved V genes account for less than half of the shortfall, and the remainder is unexplained. For V, J and clone size, that table is used; D and trimming come from the DNA. This sample comprises some 140,000 clones, around nine tenths of them detected only once. The ten largest clones take up around 5% of the sample.

Here the sequenced sample was peripheral blood, taken on day 0 of AZD1222 vaccination. The clonotype comes from an adult in good health. The sequence links TRBV28 to TRBJ1-6; 8 middle bases align to TRBD1. The nucleotide sequence is TGTGCCAGCAGCCGCCGACAGGGGACGAACGGTAATTCACCCCTCCACTTT. The encoded protein is CASSRRQGTNGNSPLHF.